The clone carrying this T cell receptor beta chain was seen more than once but under ten times. Trimming left V 10 bases short and J 12 bases short, with 12 bases between. This CDR3 is 10 amino acids long. The V gene's germline CDR1 is MNHNS and CDR2 SASEGT. The data stem from a study of blood T cells in healthy people across ages. Then a second PCR, running about 6 to 11 cycles, was carried out with a sample-barcoded 5' primer and a J-beta primer mix. TCRdb reanalysed the 5' RACE reads using MiXCR and keeps one entry per CDR3 protein. In the table there are about 1,400,000 distinct CDR3 sequences, about 40% of which are singletons.

The rearrangement joins TRBV6-1 to TRBJ1-4; D remains ambiguous. Material: blood. This TCR was sampled from a woman aged 18-30 years in good health. CDR3 residues: CATIALELFF. In nucleotides, the CDR3 is TGTGCCACCATTGCATTGGAACTGTTTTTT.